The 23 T cell receptor beta chains presented below share a single source sample, sequenced in a study of shared clonotypes between healthy human individuals. Assay: immunoSEQ multiplex PCR; the TCRdb copy retains only in-frame clones and omits some. The sample yields over a million clones, about 96% seen once. The sample consisted of naive CD4+ T cells sorted from blood. Subset noted: CD45RA+ positively selected. These receptors all stem from a man aged 25-45 years in good health.

The V gene is TRBV5-1, the J gene TRBJ2-1, with 7 nucleotides matching TRBD2. CDR3 length: 16 amino acids. Germline lookup yields CDR1 SGHRS and CDR2 YFSETQ. J was trimmed by 2 bases and V by 4 bases; bases with no gene match: 9. CDR3 in amino acids: CASSAAGGSAYNEQFF. The CDR3 nucleotides read TGCGCCAGCAGCGCCGCTGGCGGGAGCGCCTACAATGAGCAGTTCTTC.

The genes are TRBV7-9 and TRBJ2-1; tentative D call: TRBD2 (6 bases). CDR3 length: 16 residues. Trimming cost V 4 bases and J 6 bases, with 19 bases left between them. CDR1 is SEHNR and CDR2 is FQNEAQ in the germline V gene (reference sequence). The CDR3 DNA sequence: TGTGCCAGCAGCTCACGGGACTCCAGAACGGGCAATGAGCAGTTCTTC. Translated, it gives CASSSRDSRTGNEQFF.

The rearrangement links TRBV5-1 to TRBJ1-2, with 8 positions matching TRBD1. V was pared by 5 bases and J by 5 bases, with 8 bases of the junction left unmatched. The CDR3 loop spans 14 amino acids. Germline V gene sequence: CDR1 SGHRS, CDR2 YFSETQ. The CDR3 loop reads CASSPGGAEYGYTF. CDR3 bases: TGCGCCAGCAGTCCAGGGGGCGCAGAGTATGGCTACACCTTC.

The chain recombines TRBV21-1 with TRBJ1-5. TRBV21-1 constitutes a pseudogene. This CDR3 region has 15 residues. This chain's CDR3 is CASSKVGGSNQPQHF. The CDR3 nucleotides read TGTGCCAGCAGCAAAGTTGGAGGGAGCAATCAGCCCCAGCATTTT.

The DNA of the CDR3 is TGTGCCAGCAGCTTAGTCCGGTATAGCAATCAGCCCCAGCATTTT. This gives the protein CASSLVRYSNQPQHF. V and J are TRBV7-2 and TRBJ1-5, with no clear D. The V end was cut by 1 base, the J end by 0 bases, with 7 bases between. The CDR3 length is 15 residues. The germline V gene has CDR1 SGHTA and CDR2 FQGNSA.

V usage is TRBV4-3 and J usage is TRBJ2-7; D assignment may be TRBD1 or TRBD2 (6 bases each). In germline, CDR1 is LGHNA, CDR2 YSLEER. The V end lost 0 bases, the J end lost 0 bases, and 12 bases lay between the germline ends. This CDR3 has 16 amino acids. DNA for the CDR3: TGCGCCAGCAGCCAAGAAACAGGGACTCTCTCCTACGAGCAGTACTTC. Amino acids: CASSQETGTLSYEQYF.

The rearrangement links TRBV4-2 to TRBJ2-3; TRBD2 matches at 9 bases. Germline V gene lookup returns CDR1 LGHNA and CDR2 YNFKEQ. This CDR3 has 17 amino acids. After removal of 0 bases from V and 0 bases from J, the junction contained 4 bases not matched to a gene. The CDR3 nucleotides read TGTGCCAGCAGCCAAGATAGCGGGAGACACAGCACAGATACGCAGTATTTT. Translation: CASSQDSGRHSTDTQYF.

The genes are TRBV5-6 and TRBJ2-7; D ambiguous. Germline V gene lookup returns CDR1 SGHDT and CDR2 YYEEEE. V shed 0 bases and J shed 6 bases, with 19 bases lying between them. The CDR3 is 16 amino acids. The CDR3 coding sequence is TGTGCCAGCAGCTTGGCACCTAACAGAGTATCGAGCGAGCAGTACTTC. Amino acid sequence: CASSLAPNRVSSEQYF.

This rearrangement joins TRBV7-9 to TRBJ2-5; unclear D gene. The DNA end is more similar to TRBJ2-7, so the J call may be wrong. Germline lookup yields CDR1 SEHNR and CDR2 FQNEAQ (reference sequence). The CDR3 runs 10 residues. This CDR3 is CAAPEYEQYF. The CDR3 DNA sequence: TGTGCCGCACCCGAATACGAGCAGTACTTC.

The chain recombines TRBV20-1 with TRBJ2-7, with unresolved D. Trimming removed 6 bases at V and 7 bases at J, with 13 bases between. This CDR3 is built from 11 residues. Germline V gene data show CDR1 as DFQATT and CDR2 as SNEGSKA (reference sequence). The CDR3 is CSASTPQEQYF. CDR3 bases: TGCAGTGCGAGCACCCCCCAGGAGCAGTACTTC.

V usage is TRBV10-3 and J usage is TRBJ1-3; D is perhaps TRBD1 (6 bases). CDR3 size: 16 residues. The V end lost 6 bases, the J end lost 2 bases, and 17 bases lay between the germline ends. Germline V gives CDR1 ENHRY, CDR2 SYGVKD. This CDR3 reads CAISPQGRLPGNTIYF. Written as DNA, the CDR3 is TGTGCCATCAGCCCACAGGGAAGGTTGCCTGGAAACACCATATATTTT.

The gene calls are TRBV7-9 and TRBJ2-7; no clear D gene. Trimming stripped 5 bases from V and 4 bases from J, with 15 bases between. CDR1 and CDR2 (germline): SEHNR, FQNEAQ (reference sequence). This CDR3 comprises 14 residues. The CDR3 sequence: CASSPTSRRYEQYF. The CDR3 nucleotides read TGTGCCAGCAGCCCGACCTCCAGGCGATACGAGCAGTACTTC.

This chain links TRBV7-9 with TRBJ1-2; D gene ambiguous. Germline-derived CDR1 and CDR2 are SEHNR and FQNEAQ (reference sequence). The germline V and J ends were trimmed by 5 bases and 4 bases, with 14 bases remaining between them. This CDR3 is 14 amino acids long. CDR3 loop: CASSKGQDGYGYTF. As DNA, the CDR3 is TGTGCCAGCAGCAAAGGCCAGGATGGCTATGGCTACACCTTC.

The chain is built from TRBV29-1 and TRBJ2-1; 9 bases are a match to TRBD2. CDR1 is SQVTM and CDR2 is ANQGSEA in the germline V gene. This CDR3 is built from 17 residues. With 4 bases clipped from V and 0 bases from J, the junction kept 10 bases outside the gene matches. CDR3 sequence: CSVVGAGGPSSYNEQFF. The CDR3 DNA follows: TGCAGCGTTGTAGGCGCGGGAGGGCCGAGCTCCTACAATGAGCAGTTCTTC.

CDR3 DNA sequence: TGTGCCAGCAACGACAGGGTTTCATCCTACGAGCAGTACTTC. The encoded protein is CASNDRVSSYEQYF. V and J are TRBV7-2 and TRBJ2-7; 7 positions match TRBD1. CDR1 SGHTA and CDR2 FQGNSA come from the germline V gene. This CDR3 contains 14 residues. V trimming: 7 bases; J trimming: 1 base; junction bases outside the gene matches: 7.

The J gene is TRBJ2-5, the V gene TRBV27; unclear D gene. Germline CDR1 reads MNHEY; CDR2 reads SMNVEV (reference sequence). The CDR3 runs to 17 residues. Trimming left V 5 bases short and J 2 bases short, with 21 bases between. The CDR3 DNA reads as TGTGCCAGCAGTCCCATGGACGCGTTCCTTGCACAAGAGACCCAGTACTTC. It yields the protein CASSPMDAFLAQETQYF.

This chain joins TRBV27 and TRBJ2-3, with D perhaps given as TRBD1 or TRBD2 (5 bases each). Germline V CDR1 and CDR2: MNHEY, SMNVEV (reference sequence). This CDR3 comprises 17 residues. V dropped 0 bases and J dropped 4 bases, with 17 bases sitting between them. CDR3 region: CASSLSFSFRGSDTQYF. DNA for the CDR3: TGTGCCAGCAGTTTATCGTTTTCGTTCCGGGGCTCAGATACGCAGTATTTT.

The chain recombines TRBV7-2 with TRBJ2-7; TRBD2 aligns across 10 bases. Germline assignment: CDR1 SGHTA and CDR2 FQGNSA. Trimming took 2 bases from V and 7 from J; bases not matched to a gene: 14. This CDR3 spans 17 amino acids. Written as DNA, the CDR3 is TGTGCCAGCAGCTTAAGGGGCAGGGTAGCGGGAGGACGGGAGCAGTACTTC. It yields the protein CASSLRGRVAGGREQYF.

This clone came up once. The V and J genes are TRBV29-1 and TRBJ1-1; 7 positions match TRBD1. The germline V gene has CDR1 SQVTM and CDR2 ANQGSEA. The CDR3 is 15 amino acids. The V and J ends lost 1 base and 6 bases, in that order; junction bases with no gene match: 11. The CDR3 loop is CSVEAGQRIRAEAFF. The CDR3 region has the DNA TGCAGCGTTGAAGCGGGACAGAGGATTAGGGCTGAAGCTTTCTTT.

The V gene is TRBV18, the J gene TRBJ2-1, with D perhaps being TRBD1 or TRBD2 (6 bases each). This CDR3 has 16 residues. Germline V lookup: CDR1 KGHSH, CDR2 LQKENI. Trimming removed 0 bases from V and 7 bases from J, with 16 bases in between. In nucleotides, the CDR3 is TGTGCCAGCTCACCACCTGTCCTCCTAGGGGGGAATGAGCAGTTCTTC. It is translated as CASSPPVLLGGNEQFF.

The chain employs TRBV27 and TRBJ2-7, with D unclear. CDR1 is MNHEY, CDR2 SMNVEV, per germline (reference sequence). This CDR3 spans 8 amino acids. With 5 bases removed from V and 7 bases from J, the gap between germline ends came to 0 bases. The CDR3 coding sequence is TGTGCCAGCAGTGAGCAGTACTTC. Encoded protein: CASSEQYF.

The rearrangement links TRBV5-6 to TRBJ1-1; D uncertain. V was shortened by 2 bases and J by 3 bases, with 11 bases between the two germline ends. This CDR3 has 14 residues. CDR1 is SGHDT and CDR2 is YYEEEE in the germline V gene. The CDR3 DNA follows: TGTGCCAGCAGCTTTCCGGGTGGAGACACTGAAGCTTTCTTT. It specifies CASSFPGGDTEAFF.

The table lists this clone with a count of one. The chain links TRBV7-8 to TRBJ2-1; 10 bases are shared with TRBD2. Losses at the gene ends were 2 bases for V and 10 bases for J; bases not matched to a gene: 5. Germline values: CDR1 SGHVS, CDR2 FQNEAQ. This CDR3 region has 14 residues. The CDR3 sequence: CASSLLAGEEEQFF. CDR3 bases: TGTGCCAGCAGCTTACTAGCGGGGGAGGAGGAGCAGTTCTTC.